Following are 30 T cell receptor beta chains from one sample sequenced in a study of tumor-infiltrating lymphocytes in primary liver carcinoma. Making TCR beta cDNA involved approximately 530 ng total RNA and a constant-region primer. What produced the TCR beta libraries was three nested multiplex PCR rounds using slightly modified ARM-PCR. TRBV1-TRBV30 forward primers paired with a C-beta reverse primer drove the first two PCR rounds, about 9 cycles each. MiXCR, applied by TCRdb to the multiplex PCR reads, yields one record per CDR3 protein. The table includes approximately 300,000 distinct CDR3 sequences, 60% to 80% detected once. Extraction also yielded germline DNA, while blood RNA was obtained from unsorted whole blood. The specimen was peripheral blood. Receptor source: a man between 35 and 55 years old with primary liver carcinoma and hepatitis B virus infection.

V and J are TRBV7-9 and TRBJ2-1; D remains ambiguous. Trimming left V 5 bases short and J 0 bases short, with 14 bases between. CDR3 length equals 16 residues. Looked up from germline, CDR1 is SEHNR and CDR2 is FQNEAQ (reference sequence). The DNA for the CDR3 is TGTGCCAGCAGCCCCCGAAACGTTTTCTCCTACAATGAGCAGTTCTTC. Its protein product is CASSPRNVFSYNEQFF.

This clonotype was counted many times. CDR3 region: CASEAGRGTDTQYF. The CDR3 nucleotides read TGTGCCTCAGAAGCGGGAAGAGGGACAGATACGCAGTATTTT. The V gene is TRBV10-3, the J gene TRBJ2-3, with 7 bases aligning to TRBD2. The V segment lost 11 bases and the J segment 3 bases; nucleotides outside the gene matches: 11. The CDR3 consists of 14 residues. Per germline, CDR1 ENHRY and CDR2 SYGVKD.

V gene TRBV14 combines with J gene TRBJ2-3; D might be TRBD2 (6 bases). Trimming stripped 2 bases from V and 0 bases from J, with 21 bases between. CDR3 length equals 19 residues. CDR1 SGHDN and CDR2 FVKESK come from the germline V gene. The CDR3 here is CASSQSRLAKPSSTDTQYF. The CDR3 DNA reads as TGTGCCAGCAGCCAATCGCGTCTAGCGAAACCCTCTAGCACAGATACGCAGTATTTT.

Regarding this clonotype: As the CDR3 is not closed by the conserved phenylalanine or tryptophan, this likely results from a read error. The chain carries TRBV5-1 and TRBJ2-1; maybe TRBD2 (5 bases). V was clipped by 4 bases and J by 2 bases, with 13 bases between them. CDR3 length equals 15 residues. The germline gives CDR1 SGHRS, CDR2 YFSETQ. The CDR3 coding sequence is TGCGCCAGCAGCGAAGGAGGACTGACCTACAATGAGCAGTTCTAC. Its protein is CASSEGGLTYNEQFY.

Concerning this clonotype: This may stem from a read error, because a much larger clone lies one nucleotide away. CDR3 sequence reads: CASSQAYGGSTDTQYF. The DNA of the CDR3 is TGCGCCAGCAGCCAAGCCTATGGGGGCAGCACAGATACGCAGTATTTT. V and J are TRBV4-1 and TRBJ2-3, with D tentatively TRBD1 (6 bases). This CDR3 is built from 16 residues. V was clipped by 1 base and J by 0 bases, with 11 bases between them. From germline, CDR1 is MGHRA and CDR2 YSYEKL.

To note about this clonotype: One end of the junction fails to match germline, which may point to a read error. The rearrangement joins TRBV7-9 to TRBJ2-3; D may be TRBD1 (5 bases). The V gene's germline CDR1 is SEHNR and CDR2 FQNEAQ (reference sequence). This CDR3 contains 13 residues. For the CDR3, the DNA is TGTGCCAGCAGCCTCGACCTGACAGATACGAAGTATTTT. It is translated as CASSLDLTDTKYF.

Comment on this clonotype: A read error may explain this, as a much larger clone is one base away. The chain is built from TRBV28 and TRBJ1-6; the D gene is possibly TRBD1 (5 bases). The CDR3 loop spans 15 amino acids. Germline V gene lookup returns CDR1 MDHEN and CDR2 SYDVKM. CDR3 loop: CVSTPGGGGHSPLHF. Here the CDR3 DNA reads TGTGTCAGCACCCCTGGGGGAGGAGGTCATTCACCCCTCCACTTT.

The chain combines TRBV5-1 with TRBJ2-7; 7 nucleotides match TRBD1. V lost 1 base and J lost 1; bases outside the gene matches: 2. The germline V gene has CDR1 SGHRS and CDR2 YFSETQ. The CDR3 length is 14 residues. The CDR3 DNA reads as TGCGCCAGCAGCTTGTCGGGACAGTCCTACGAGCAGTACTTC. It encodes CASSLSGQSYEQYF.

As for this clonotype: The junction departs from the called germline gene at one end, perhaps through a read error. The rearrangement links TRBV5-4 to TRBJ1-6; 9 nucleotides line up with TRBD1. Germline CDR1 and CDR2: SGHNT and YYREEE (reference sequence). CDR3 length: 16 amino acids. The DNA of the CDR3 is TGTGCCAGCAGCTTACCGGGACAGGGTTCAGGTTCACTCCTCCACTTT. Protein sequence: CASSLPGQGSGSLLHF.

A remark on this clonotype: A clone one base away is much larger, so this may be a read error. The V and J genes are TRBV5-1 and TRBJ2-7; D uncertain. CDR3 length: 15 residues. Germline assignment: CDR1 SGHRS and CDR2 YFSETQ. CDR3 nucleotides: TGCGACAGCAGCCCCTCCCCCCGCAGCTCCTACGAGCAGTACTTC. This encodes CDSSPSPRSSYEQYF.

With regard to this clonotype: A much larger clone differs from this one at a single base, so this may be a read error. J is TRBJ2-2 and V is TRBV29-1, with TRBD1 identical over 10 bases. The germline V gene has CDR1 SQVTM and CDR2 ANQGSEA. After removal of 6 bases from V and 4 bases from J, the junction contained 5 bases not matched to a gene. The CDR3 sequence is 14 residues long. The DNA for the CDR3 is TGCAGCGTAGGTGGGACAGGGGCCACCGGGGAGCTGTTTTTT. Residues: CSVGGTGATGELFF.

A remark on this clonotype: It may be a read error: a sequence one base away is much more abundant. This chain joins TRBV4-1 and TRBJ2-7; TRBD2 aligns across 8 bases. The CDR3 totals 15 residues. Germline lookup yields CDR1 MGHRA and CDR2 YSYEKL. V lost 4 bases, J lost 3 bases, and 8 bases stayed unmatched. This CDR3 is CASSLAGSRFYEQYF. The DNA of the CDR3 is TGCGCCAGCAGCCTAGCGGGAAGCCGATTCTACGAGCAGTACTTC.

The rearrangement joins TRBV4-2 to TRBJ2-1; no definite D call. The CDR3 covers 15 residues. Trimming removed 0 bases from V and 2 bases from J, with 8 bases in between. CDR1 and CDR2 from the germline V gene are LGHNA and YNFKEQ. CDR3 nucleotide sequence: TGTGCCAGCAGCCAAGATCCCGGTCCCTACAATGAGCAGTTCTTC. Its protein is CASSQDPGPYNEQFF.

The J gene is TRBJ2-5, the V gene TRBV5-5, with D perhaps TRBD1 (6 bases). Germline values: CDR1 SGHKS, CDR2 YYEKEE (reference sequence). V was pared by 0 bases and J by 14 bases, with 20 bases between. There are 14 residues in the CDR3. CDR3 sequence (DNA): TGTGCCAGCAGCTTGGACAGGGCCTCTGAGACCCGATACTTC. Translating it yields CASSLDRASETRYF. Supplemented by reference TRBV5-5 and TRBJ2-5, the full variable domain reads DAGVTQSPTHLIKTRGQQVTLRCSPISGHKSVSWYQQVLGQGPQFIFQYYEKEERGRGNFPDRFSARQFPNYSSELNVNALLLGDSALYLCASSLDRASETRYFGPGTRLLVL.

This clonotype was counted once. The chain couples TRBV6-6 to TRBJ2-7; 8 bases line up with TRBD1. CDR3 length equals 15 residues. V lost 10 bases and J lost 0; bases outside the gene matches: 11. In germline, CDR1 is MNHNY, CDR2 SVGAGI (reference sequence). This chain's CDR3 is CAISYGTGASYEQYF. In DNA, the CDR3 is TGTGCCATCAGCTATGGGACAGGTGCCTCCTACGAGCAGTACTTC.

Turning to this clonotype: Since a much larger clone is just one base distant, this may be a read error. The chain combines TRBV12-3 or TRBV12-4 with TRBJ2-7; D possibly uses TRBD1 or TRBD2 (6 bases each). The CDR3 runs 14 residues. Trimming removed 6 bases from V and 6 bases from J, with 18 bases in between. The CDR3 DNA reads as TGTGCCAGCAGAAGGGGGGCCCTACGCGGCGAGCAGTACTTC. It is translated as CASRRGALRGEQYF.

This clonotype was observed a single time. Its ends do not fully match the called genes, so a read error is possible. The chain joins TRBV6-6 to TRBJ2-3, with D possibly matching TRBD2 (5 bases). The length of the CDR3 is 17 residues. Germline V CDR1 and CDR2: MNHNY, SVGAGI (reference sequence). The CDR3: CASSRTAEGFSTNTQYF. The CDR3 DNA follows: TGTGCCAGCAGTCGTACAGCGGAAGGCTTTAGCACAAATACGCAGTATTTT.

The chain is built from TRBV15 and TRBJ2-7; D gene ambiguous. Germline V gives CDR1 LNHNV, CDR2 YYDKDF (reference sequence). V was clipped by 0 bases and J by 5 bases, with 5 bases between them. This CDR3 region has 12 residues. The CDR3 DNA reads as TGTGCCACCAGCAGAGATCGGAACGAGCAGTACTTC. Its translation: CATSRDRNEQYF.

This clonotype was recorded at least ten times. This chain connects TRBV12-3 or TRBV12-4 to TRBJ2-2; D is uncertain. With 3 bases removed from V and 4 bases from J, the gap between germline ends came to 6 bases. The CDR3 has 13 residues. The chain's CDR3 is CASSLNPTGELFF. The DNA of the CDR3 is TGTGCCAGCAGTTTGAACCCCACCGGGGAGCTGTTTTTT.

A word on this clonotype: The junction departs from germline at one end; a sequencing error may be responsible. This chain links TRBV30 with TRBJ1-5, with 7 bases aligning to TRBD1. The CDR3 totals 15 residues. Germline-derived CDR1 and CDR2 are GTSNPN and SVGIG (reference sequence). The CDR3 reads CAWSAGGDRYQLQHF. The CDR3 DNA is TGTGCCTGGAGTGCGGGAGGGGACAGATATCAGCTCCAGCATTTT.

Turning to this clonotype: This may come from a read error, since a much larger clone is one base off. The rearrangement links TRBV6-5 to TRBJ2-1, with D unresolved. Germline-derived CDR1 and CDR2 are MNHEY and SVGAGI. This CDR3 has 14 amino acids. The CDR3 region is CAGSRRAEWNEQFF. In DNA form, the CDR3 reads TGTGCCGGCAGTCGGCGAGCAGAGTGGAATGAGCAGTTCTTC.

This clonotype was observed at least ten times. The chain couples TRBV10-3 to TRBJ1-1, with 12 nucleotides matching TRBD1. V shed 7 bases, J shed 0 bases, and the junction held 9 bases outside the gene matches. CDR1 and CDR2 (germline): ENHRY, SYGVKD. The length of the CDR3 is 17 residues. CDR3 bases: TGTGCCATCAAGGGGGACAGGGGGCGAGGGATGAACACTGAAGCTTTCTTT. It specifies CAIKGDRGRGMNTEAFF.

This clonotype has just a few counts. The V gene is TRBV6-2 or TRBV6-3, the J gene TRBJ1-2; D gene unclear. The CDR3 extends over 13 amino acids. Germline V gene lookup returns CDR1 MNHEY and CDR2 SVGEGT. Trimming cost V 7 bases and J 4 bases, with 13 bases left between them. In DNA, the CDR3 is TGTGCCAGCAACATGAATGAGGGCTATGGCTACACCTTC. Its protein is CASNMNEGYGYTF.

Worth noting for this clonotype: A junction end diverges from the germline sequence, so it may reflect a read error. This chain joins TRBV6-1 and TRBJ2-2; tentatively, D is TRBD2 (5 bases). CDR3 length: 14 residues. The germline V gene has CDR1 MNHNS and CDR2 SASEGT. The CDR3 reads CASCELGDGPRLFF. CDR3 DNA: TGTGCCAGCTGTGAACTGGGAGACGGCCCCCGGCTGTTTTTT.

This clonotype was seen only once. Germline and junction disagree at one end, which may indicate a read error. The J gene is TRBJ2-7, the V gene TRBV14; 11 nucleotides match TRBD2. The CDR3 totals 15 residues. Germline values: CDR1 SGHDN, CDR2 FVKESK. The CDR3 loop is CTSSKTSGGVYEQYF. CDR3 sequence (DNA): TGTACCAGCAGCAAAACTAGCGGGGGTGTCTACGAGCAGTACTTC.

Regarding this clonotype: This sequence may be a read error, since a much larger clone differs from it by one base. The chain carries TRBV5-1 and TRBJ2-3, with D tentatively TRBD1 or TRBD2 (6 bases each). CDR3 length equals 17 residues. Germline loops: CDR1 SGHRS, CDR2 YFSETQ. The V gene lost 5 bases and the J gene lost 0 bases, with 19 bases spanning the gap. DNA of the CDR3: TGCGCCAGCAGAACGGGACACGGGGGTGCTAGCACAGATACGCAGTATTTT. Protein sequence: CASRTGHGGASTDTQYF.

This clonotype was seen just once. A much bigger clone sits one base away, suggesting this may be a read error. The rearrangement uses TRBV7-8 and TRBJ2-1, with D possibly TRBD2 on 5 matching bases. Trimming took 3 bases from V and 7 from J, leaving 7 bases between them. Germline V lookup: CDR1 SGHVS, CDR2 FQNEAQ. The length of the CDR3 is 12 residues. The CDR3 loop reads CASSLTINEQFF. The CDR3 DNA follows: TGTGCCAGCAGCTTGACTATAAATGAGCAGTTCTTC.

About this clonotype: The CDR3 ends on some other residue instead of the conserved phenylalanine or tryptophan, so this is likely a read error. The limits of the CDR3 on the DNA are not certain, so only TCRdb's listed CDR3 is given. This chain links TRBV11-2 with TRBJ2-7; no DNA check was done on the table's D call, TRBD2. Germline-derived CDR1 and CDR2 are SGHAT and FQNNGV. The CDR3 is 17 amino acids in total, end residues counted. The CDR3 reads CASSFSGTKRSTYEKYI.

Of note for this clonotype: This may be a read error, as it is one base from a much larger clone. The gene calls are TRBV12-3 or TRBV12-4 and TRBJ1-6, with 8 positions matching TRBD1. The CDR3 consists of 13 residues. The chain's CDR3 is CGSSSTGESPLHF. The CDR3, as DNA: TGTGGCAGCAGTTCGACAGGGGAATCACCCCTCCACTTT.

This clonotype came up once. A much larger clone differs from this one at a single base, so this may be a read error. The chain has TRBV6-5 and TRBJ1-5; tentative D call: TRBD1 (5 bases). The CDR3 is 14 residues long. Trimming shortened V by 6 bases and J by 2 bases, and 11 bases separated the two germline ends. Germline values: CDR1 MNHEY, CDR2 SVGAGI. This CDR3 reads CASSRGYGNQPQHF. The CDR3 DNA is TGTGCCAGCAGCCGGGGGTATGGCAATCAGCCCCAGCATTTT.